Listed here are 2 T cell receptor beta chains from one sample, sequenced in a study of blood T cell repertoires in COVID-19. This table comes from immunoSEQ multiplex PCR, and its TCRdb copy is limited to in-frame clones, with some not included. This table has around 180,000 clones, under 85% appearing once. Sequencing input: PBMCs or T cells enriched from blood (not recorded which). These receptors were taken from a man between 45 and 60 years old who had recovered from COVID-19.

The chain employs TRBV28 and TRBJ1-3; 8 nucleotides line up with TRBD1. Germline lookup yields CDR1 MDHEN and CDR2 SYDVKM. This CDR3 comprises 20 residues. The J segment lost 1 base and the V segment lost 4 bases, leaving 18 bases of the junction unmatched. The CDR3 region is CASSYPVNAGGMGSGNTIYF. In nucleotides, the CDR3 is TGTGCCAGCAGTTACCCCGTAAATGCAGGGGGCATGGGATCTGGAAACACCATATATTTT.

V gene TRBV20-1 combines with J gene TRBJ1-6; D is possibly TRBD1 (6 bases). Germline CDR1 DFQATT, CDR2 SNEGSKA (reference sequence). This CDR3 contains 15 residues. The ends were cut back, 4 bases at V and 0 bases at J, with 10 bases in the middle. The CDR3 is CSAIEQGSYNSPLHF. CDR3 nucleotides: TGCAGTGCTATTGAACAGGGCTCCTATAATTCACCCCTCCACTTT.